Each of the 19 T cell receptor beta chains below was sequenced from the same sample in a study of CD8 T cells in Susac syndrome. The RNA input was about 0.45 to 1 ug, and it was reverse transcribed with random hexamers. TCRdb reanalysed the immunoSEQ multiplex PCR reads using MiXCR and keeps one entry per CDR3 protein. The data show roughly 150,000 distinct CDR3 sequences, roughly 94% seen once. The sequenced sample was CD4+ T cells from PBMCs. The receptors were sampled from a human donor with multiple sclerosis.

The gene calls are TRBV5-1 and TRBJ2-3; TRBD2 aligns across 11 bases. The CDR3 is 15 amino acids. Germline V gives CDR1 SGHRS, CDR2 YFSETQ. The J segment lost 3 bases and the V segment lost 3 bases, leaving 3 bases of the junction unmatched. The CDR3: CASSYLAGGTDTQYF. CDR3 sequence (DNA): TGCGCCAGCAGCTATCTAGCGGGAGGTACAGATACGCAGTATTTT.

As concerns this clonotype: One junction end does not reproduce the germline sequence, and a read error may be involved. The CDR3 loop is CASSEEGPQPQHF. The CDR3 nucleotides read TGTGCCAGCAGCGAAGAGGGGCCGCAGCCCCAGCATTTT. J is TRBJ1-5 and V is TRBV2; D may be TRBD1 (5 bases). The germline V gene encodes CDR1 SNHLY and CDR2 FYNNEI. CDR3 length: 13 residues.

V gene TRBV25-1 combines with J gene TRBJ1-1; maybe TRBD1 (5 bases). The CDR3 is made up of 14 amino acids. CDR1 and CDR2 (germline): MGHDK, SYGVNS. With 2 bases removed from V and 6 bases from J, the gap between germline ends came to 13 bases. The CDR3 nucleotides read TGTGCCAGCAGTGAACCTAATTGGGGGTCTGAAGCTTTCTTT. Encoded protein: CASSEPNWGSEAFF.

This chain joins TRBV29-1 and TRBJ1-4; no definite D call. V was clipped by 8 bases and J by 5 bases, with 12 bases between them. CDR3 size: 12 residues. CDR1 and CDR2 (germline): SQVTM, ANQGSEA. The CDR3 protein is CSFLLPNEKLFF. In DNA, the CDR3 is TGCAGCTTTCTACTCCCCAATGAAAAACTGTTTTTT.

J is TRBJ1-1 and V is TRBV18; D unclear. The CDR3 covers 14 residues. Germline V gene lookup returns CDR1 KGHSH and CDR2 LQKENI. Between the trimmed V and J ends, which lost 2 bases and 3 bases, there was a span of 10 bases. CDR3 in amino acids: CASSPITVDTEAFF. The CDR3, as DNA: TGTGCCAGCTCACCAATAACAGTTGACACTGAAGCTTTCTTT. Complete variable domain (other parts from reference TRBV18 and TRBJ1-1): NAGVMQNPRHLVRRRGQEARLRCSPMKGHSHVYWYRQLPEEGLKFMVYLQKENIIDESGMPKERFSAEFPKEGPSILRIQQVVRGDSAAYFCASSPITVDTEAFFGQGTRLTVV.

The chain couples TRBV4-2 to TRBJ2-1, with 9 bases identical to TRBD1. V dropped 4 bases and J dropped 12; count of bases not matched to a gene: 4. This CDR3 region has 12 residues. Germline V gives CDR1 LGHNA, CDR2 YNFKEQ. The CDR3 is CASSPDRGVQFF. The DNA of the CDR3 is TGTGCCAGCAGCCCGGACAGGGGTGTGCAGTTCTTC.

The gene calls are TRBV20-1 and TRBJ2-5; 16 bases match TRBD2. The germline CDR1 and CDR2 sequences are DFQATT and SNEGSKA (reference sequence). V was pared by 3 bases and J by 5 bases, with 9 bases of the junction left unmatched. The CDR3 contains 17 residues. CDR3 bases: TGCAGTGCTAGGGGACTAGCGGGAGGGCCACAGGTGGAGACCCAGTACTTC. Translation gives CSARGLAGGPQVETQYF.

The genes are TRBV3-1 and TRBJ2-7; no clear D. Germline loops: CDR1 LGHDT, CDR2 YNNKEL (reference sequence). The CDR3 runs to 15 residues. Trimming cost V 1 base and J 2 bases, with 12 bases left between them. In nucleotides, the CDR3 is TGTGCCAGCAGCCAAGGTCTAGTCCTGACCTACGAGCAGTACTTC. Its protein product is CASSQGLVLTYEQYF.

The CDR3 nucleotides are TGTGCCAGCAGTTTTAGCGGGAGGGCCGTCTACGAGCAGTACTTC. The encoded protein is CASSFSGRAVYEQYF. The chain carries TRBV27 and TRBJ2-7; 11 nucleotides line up with TRBD2. CDR3 length: 15 residues. The trim removed 3 bases at V and 3 bases at J, leaving 4 bases unmatched. Germline V CDR1 and CDR2: MNHEY, SMNVEV (reference sequence).

This chain connects TRBV12-3 or TRBV12-4 to TRBJ1-1, with 7 bases that match TRBD1. V was clipped by 5 bases and J by 0 bases; unmatched bases: 3. The CDR3 totals 14 residues. CDR3 bases: TGTGCCAGCAGTGTGACAGGGATGAACACTGAAGCTTTCTTT. It translates to CASSVTGMNTEAFF.

This chain links TRBV2 with TRBJ1-1; TRBD1 aligns across 9 bases. V lost 6 bases and J lost 11; bases outside the gene matches: 4. Germline V lookup: CDR1 SNHLY, CDR2 FYNNEI. This CDR3 region has 11 residues. CDR3 in DNA: TGTGCCAGCAGGGGACAGGGAGGGGCTTTCTTT. Translating gives CASRGQGGAFF.

This chain connects TRBV11-2 to TRBJ2-7, with D maybe TRBD1 (9 bases). This CDR3 region has 16 residues. Trimming left V 1 base short and J 3 bases short, with 16 bases between. Germline CDR1 is SGHAT and CDR2 is FQNNGV. The CDR3 bases are TGTGCCAGCAGCTTAGCGGGGGGGACAGGGTACTACGAGCAGTACTTC. It specifies CASSLAGGTGYYEQYF.

V usage is TRBV12-3 or TRBV12-4 and J usage is TRBJ1-1; D ambiguous. Trimming took off 3 bases at V and 12 bases at J, with 17 bases between the two ends. The CDR3 runs to 13 residues. CDR3: CASSFPKTGGTFF. The DNA of the CDR3 is TGTGCCAGCAGTTTCCCTAAGACTGGAGGAACTTTCTTT.

This chain joins TRBV29-1 and TRBJ1-1, with 9 bases fitting TRBD1. The CDR3 covers 13 residues. The V gene end was trimmed by 6 bases and the J gene end by 8 bases; junction bases not matched to a gene: 10. CDR1 SQVTM and CDR2 ANQGSEA come from the germline V gene. The CDR3 is CSVGQGGYPEAFF. In nucleotides, the CDR3 is TGCAGCGTGGGACAGGGCGGGTATCCGGAAGCTTTCTTT. The full variable domain, completed using reference TRBV29-1 and TRBJ1-1, is SAVISQKPSRDICQRGTSLTIQCQVDSQVTMMFWYRQQPGQSLTLIATANQGSEATYESGFVIDKFPISRPNLTFSTLTVSNMSPEDSSIYLCSVGQGGYPEAFFGQGTRLTVV.

This clonotype was counted a single time. The chain is built from TRBV6-6 and TRBJ2-5; 9 bases agree with TRBD2. The CDR3 contains 14 residues. Looked up from germline, CDR1 is MNHNY and CDR2 is SVGAGI (reference sequence). V lost 6 bases and J lost 5; bases outside the gene matches: 7. CDR3: CASSPAGGGETQYF. DNA of the CDR3: TGTGCCAGCAGCCCAGCGGGAGGCGGGGAGACCCAGTACTTC.

This clonotype occurred once. The chain recombines TRBV25-1 with TRBJ1-2; TRBD1 matches 7 bases. Germline CDR1 reads MGHDK; CDR2 reads SYGVNS. The CDR3 covers 14 residues. V lost 4 bases and J lost 8; bases outside the gene matches: 10. CDR3 bases: TGTGCCAGCAGTGGCATATGGGACAGAGGAGGCTACACCTTC. Encoded protein: CASSGIWDRGGYTF.

The chain has TRBV29-1 and TRBJ2-1; 7 bases match TRBD1. The CDR3 is made up of 14 amino acids. Germline V gene data show CDR1 as SQVTM and CDR2 as ANQGSEA. J lost 1 base, V lost 6 bases, and 6 bases had no gene match. CDR3 in DNA: TGCAGCGTAAGACAGGGCTCGTCCTACAATGAGCAGTTCTTC. It is translated as CSVRQGSSYNEQFF.

The chain is built from TRBV30 and TRBJ1-5; maybe TRBD1 (5 bases). There are 13 residues in the CDR3. Germline CDR1 reads GTSNPN; CDR2 reads SVGIG (reference sequence). The V and J ends lost 5 bases and 2 bases respectively, with 10 bases between them. The CDR3 nucleotides read TGTGCCTGGGGAGGGGCAGGCAATCAGCCCCAGCATTTT. Translated, it gives CAWGGAGNQPQHF.

This clonotype was found once. The chain combines TRBV25-1 with TRBJ1-2, with no clear D. Per the germline V gene, CDR1 is MGHDK and CDR2 is SYGVNS. The CDR3 length is 15 residues. V lost 4 bases and J lost 7, with 19 bases in between. DNA for the CDR3: TGTGCCAGCAGTGTACGACTTGGGGTTAATTGTGGCTACACCTTC. The encoded protein is CASSVRLGVNCGYTF.